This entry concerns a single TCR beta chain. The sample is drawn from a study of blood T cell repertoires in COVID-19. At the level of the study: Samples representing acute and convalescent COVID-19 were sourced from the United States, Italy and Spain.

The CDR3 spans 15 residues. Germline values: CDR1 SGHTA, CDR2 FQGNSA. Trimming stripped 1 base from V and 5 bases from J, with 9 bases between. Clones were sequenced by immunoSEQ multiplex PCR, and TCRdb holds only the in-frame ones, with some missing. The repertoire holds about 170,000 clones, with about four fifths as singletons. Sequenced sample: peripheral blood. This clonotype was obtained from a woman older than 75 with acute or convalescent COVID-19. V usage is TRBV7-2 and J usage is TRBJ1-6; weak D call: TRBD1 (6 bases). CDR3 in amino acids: CASSLEAGDNSPLHF. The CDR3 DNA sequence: TGTGCCAGCAGCTTAGAGGCAGGGGATAATTCACCCCTCCACTTT.